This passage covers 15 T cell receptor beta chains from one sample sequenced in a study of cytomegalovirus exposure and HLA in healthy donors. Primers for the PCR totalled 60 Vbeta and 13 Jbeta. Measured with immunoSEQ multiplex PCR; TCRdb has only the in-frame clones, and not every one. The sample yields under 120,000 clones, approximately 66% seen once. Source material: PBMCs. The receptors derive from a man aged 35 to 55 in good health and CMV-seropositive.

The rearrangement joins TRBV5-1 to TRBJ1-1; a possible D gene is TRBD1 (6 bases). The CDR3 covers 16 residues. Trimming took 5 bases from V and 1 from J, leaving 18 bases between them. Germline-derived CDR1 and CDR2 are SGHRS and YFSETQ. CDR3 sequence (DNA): TGCGCCAGCAGTCCCGGCGCGATAGGGGGGAACACTGAAGCTTTCTTT. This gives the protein CASSPGAIGGNTEAFF.

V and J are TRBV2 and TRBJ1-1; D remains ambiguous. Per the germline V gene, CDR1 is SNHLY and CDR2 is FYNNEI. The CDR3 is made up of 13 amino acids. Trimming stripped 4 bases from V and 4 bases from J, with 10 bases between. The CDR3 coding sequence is TGTGCCAGCAGTGTGGGCATTATCACTGAAGCTTTCTTT. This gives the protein CASSVGIITEAFF.

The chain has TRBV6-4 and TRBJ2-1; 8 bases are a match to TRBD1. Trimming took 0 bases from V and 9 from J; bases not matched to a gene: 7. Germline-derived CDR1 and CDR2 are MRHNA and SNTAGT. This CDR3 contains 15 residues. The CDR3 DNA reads TGTGCCAGCAGTGACTCCTCCGCAGGGGGCTCTGAGCAGTTCTTC. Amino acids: CASSDSSAGGSEQFF.

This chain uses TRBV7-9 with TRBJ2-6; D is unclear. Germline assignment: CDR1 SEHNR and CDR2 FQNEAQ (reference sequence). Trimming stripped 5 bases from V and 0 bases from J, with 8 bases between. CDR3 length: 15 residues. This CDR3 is CASSPSGSGANVLTF. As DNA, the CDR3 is TGTGCCAGCAGCCCCTCGGGCTCTGGGGCCAACGTCCTGACTTTC. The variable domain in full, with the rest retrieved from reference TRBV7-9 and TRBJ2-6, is DTGVSQNPRHKITKRGQNVTFRCDPISEHNRLYWYRQTLGQGPEFLTYFQNEAQLEKSRLLSDRFSAERPKGSFSTLEIQRTEQGDSAMYLCASSPSGSGANVLTFGAGSRLTVL.

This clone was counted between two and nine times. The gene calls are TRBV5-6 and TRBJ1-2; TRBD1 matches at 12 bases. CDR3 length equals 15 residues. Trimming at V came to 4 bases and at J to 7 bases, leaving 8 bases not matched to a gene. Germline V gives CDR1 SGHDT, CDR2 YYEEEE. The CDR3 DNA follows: TGTGCCAGCAGCCCGACCGGGACAGGGGGCGGTGGCTACACCTTC. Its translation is CASSPTGTGGGGYTF.

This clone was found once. The CDR3 DNA follows: TGCGCCAGCAGTCCTGGGACAGGGGGCGGGAGGACTGAAGCTTTCTTT. This translates into CASSPGTGGGRTEAFF. This chain connects TRBV23-1 to TRBJ1-1; 12 bases map to TRBD1. TRBV23-1 has ORF status, its function being uncertain. V dropped 4 bases and J dropped 5; count of bases not matched to a gene: 8. CDR3 length: 16 residues.

CDR3 region: CAWSEDKSYYGYTF. CDR3 DNA sequence: TGTGCCTGGAGCGAGGACAAATCATACTATGGCTACACCTTC. This rearrangement joins TRBV30 to TRBJ1-2; tentative D call: TRBD1 (5 bases). The CDR3 is 14 residues long. Germline CDR1 GTSNPN, CDR2 SVGIG (reference sequence). Trimming stripped 3 bases from V and 3 bases from J, with 14 bases between.

CDR3 loop: CASSVSGVPAYNEQFF. CDR3 coding DNA: TGCGCCAGCAGCGTTAGCGGAGTCCCCGCCTACAATGAGCAGTTCTTC. This rearrangement joins TRBV5-1 to TRBJ2-1; D perhaps matches TRBD2 (6 bases). CDR3 length equals 16 residues. Trimming removed 4 bases from V and 2 bases from J, with 16 bases in between. Germline V CDR1 and CDR2: SGHRS, YFSETQ.

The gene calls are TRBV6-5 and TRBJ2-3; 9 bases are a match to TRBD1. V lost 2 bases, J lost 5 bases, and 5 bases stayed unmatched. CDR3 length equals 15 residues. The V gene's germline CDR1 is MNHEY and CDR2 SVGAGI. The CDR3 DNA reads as TGTGCCAGCAGTTACCTACAGGGGGCAATAGATACGCAGTATTTT. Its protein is CASSYLQGAIDTQYF.

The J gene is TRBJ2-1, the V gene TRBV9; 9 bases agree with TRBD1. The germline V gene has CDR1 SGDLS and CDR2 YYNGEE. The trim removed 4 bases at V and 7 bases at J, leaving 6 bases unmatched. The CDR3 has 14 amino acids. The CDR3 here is CASSTRTGVNEQFF. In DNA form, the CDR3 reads TGTGCCAGCAGCACTCGGACAGGGGTTAATGAGCAGTTCTTC.

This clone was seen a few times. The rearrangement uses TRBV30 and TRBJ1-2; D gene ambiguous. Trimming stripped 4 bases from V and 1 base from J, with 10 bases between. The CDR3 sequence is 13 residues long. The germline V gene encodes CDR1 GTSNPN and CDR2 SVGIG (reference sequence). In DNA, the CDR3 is TGTGCCTGGAAACCTTGGAGTAACTATGGCTACACCTTC. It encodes CAWKPWSNYGYTF.

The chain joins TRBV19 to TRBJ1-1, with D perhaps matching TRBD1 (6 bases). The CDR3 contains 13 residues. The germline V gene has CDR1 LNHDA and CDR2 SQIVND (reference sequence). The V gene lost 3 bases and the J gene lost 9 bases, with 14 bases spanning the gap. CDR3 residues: CASSMRQETQAFF. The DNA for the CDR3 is TGTGCCAGTAGTATGAGACAGGAGACTCAAGCTTTCTTT.

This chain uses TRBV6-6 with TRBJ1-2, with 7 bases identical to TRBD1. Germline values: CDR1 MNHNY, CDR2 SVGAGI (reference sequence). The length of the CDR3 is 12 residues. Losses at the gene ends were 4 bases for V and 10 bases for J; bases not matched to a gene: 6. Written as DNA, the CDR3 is TGTGCCAGCAGTTTAACAGGGGACGACTACACCTTC. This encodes CASSLTGDDYTF.

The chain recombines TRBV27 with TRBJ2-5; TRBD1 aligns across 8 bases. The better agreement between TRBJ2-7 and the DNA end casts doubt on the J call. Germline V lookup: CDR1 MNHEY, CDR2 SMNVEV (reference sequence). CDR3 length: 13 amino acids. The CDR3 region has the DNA TGTGCCAGCAGTTTGGGACAGGTCTCCGAGCAGTACTTC. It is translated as CASSLGQVSEQYF.

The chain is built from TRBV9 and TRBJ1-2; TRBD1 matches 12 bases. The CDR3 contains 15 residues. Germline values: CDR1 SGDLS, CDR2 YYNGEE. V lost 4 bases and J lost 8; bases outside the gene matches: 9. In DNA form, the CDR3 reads TGTGCCAGCAGCCCTCGATCCGGGACAGGGGGCGGCTACACCTTC. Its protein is CASSPRSGTGGGYTF.